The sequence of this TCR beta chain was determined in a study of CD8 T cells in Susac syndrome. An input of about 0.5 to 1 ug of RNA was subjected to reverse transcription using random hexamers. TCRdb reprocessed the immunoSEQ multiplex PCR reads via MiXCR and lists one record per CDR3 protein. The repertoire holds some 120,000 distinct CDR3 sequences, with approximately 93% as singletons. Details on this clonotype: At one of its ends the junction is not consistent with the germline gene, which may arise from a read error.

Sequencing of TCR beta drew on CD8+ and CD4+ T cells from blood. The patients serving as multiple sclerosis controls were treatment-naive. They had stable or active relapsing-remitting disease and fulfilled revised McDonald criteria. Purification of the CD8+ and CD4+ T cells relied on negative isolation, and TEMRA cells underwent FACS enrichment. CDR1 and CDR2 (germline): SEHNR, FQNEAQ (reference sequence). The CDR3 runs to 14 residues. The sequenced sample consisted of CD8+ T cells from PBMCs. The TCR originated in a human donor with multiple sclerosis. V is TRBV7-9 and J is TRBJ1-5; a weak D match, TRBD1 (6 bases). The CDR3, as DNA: TGTGCCAGCAGCCCCCGAGGGGGGGATCAGCCCCATCATTTT. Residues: CASSPRGGDQPHHF.